A single TCR beta chain is shown here with its context. The target antigen is unknown. The patients all showed relapse after autologous stem cell transplantation, while their brentuximab vedotin exposure varied. The data derive from a study of PD-1 blockade in classical Hodgkin lymphoma. Regarding the study as a whole: Newly diagnosed patients had baseline TCR diversity that was reportedly lower than that of healthy donors. Significantly greater TCR diversity emerged by C4D1 in CD4+ cells but not CD8+ cells. Factors driving the repertoire differences, possibly disease activity or prior therapy, remain undefined. Whoever responded completely had baseline diversity much like that seen in newly diagnosed patients.

The repertoire was sequenced with immunoSEQ multiplex PCR; TCRdb's copy has only in-frame clones and lacks some. The sample contains 30,000 to 35,000 clones, about four fifths of which appear only once. The sequence came from a human donor with classical Hodgkin lymphoma. The specimen comprised peripheral blood mononuclear cells (PBMCs), sampled at baseline.

CDR3 coding DNA: TGTGCCAGCAGCCTACGTAGCGGGAGTACCACAGATACGCAGTATTTT. Its translation is CASSLRSGSTTDTQYF. The chain joins TRBV7-2 to TRBJ2-3; 9 bases line up with TRBD2. Germline CDR1 and CDR2: SGHTA and FQGNSA. The J segment lost 2 bases and the V segment lost 5 bases, leaving 8 bases of the junction unmatched. The CDR3 extends over 16 amino acids.